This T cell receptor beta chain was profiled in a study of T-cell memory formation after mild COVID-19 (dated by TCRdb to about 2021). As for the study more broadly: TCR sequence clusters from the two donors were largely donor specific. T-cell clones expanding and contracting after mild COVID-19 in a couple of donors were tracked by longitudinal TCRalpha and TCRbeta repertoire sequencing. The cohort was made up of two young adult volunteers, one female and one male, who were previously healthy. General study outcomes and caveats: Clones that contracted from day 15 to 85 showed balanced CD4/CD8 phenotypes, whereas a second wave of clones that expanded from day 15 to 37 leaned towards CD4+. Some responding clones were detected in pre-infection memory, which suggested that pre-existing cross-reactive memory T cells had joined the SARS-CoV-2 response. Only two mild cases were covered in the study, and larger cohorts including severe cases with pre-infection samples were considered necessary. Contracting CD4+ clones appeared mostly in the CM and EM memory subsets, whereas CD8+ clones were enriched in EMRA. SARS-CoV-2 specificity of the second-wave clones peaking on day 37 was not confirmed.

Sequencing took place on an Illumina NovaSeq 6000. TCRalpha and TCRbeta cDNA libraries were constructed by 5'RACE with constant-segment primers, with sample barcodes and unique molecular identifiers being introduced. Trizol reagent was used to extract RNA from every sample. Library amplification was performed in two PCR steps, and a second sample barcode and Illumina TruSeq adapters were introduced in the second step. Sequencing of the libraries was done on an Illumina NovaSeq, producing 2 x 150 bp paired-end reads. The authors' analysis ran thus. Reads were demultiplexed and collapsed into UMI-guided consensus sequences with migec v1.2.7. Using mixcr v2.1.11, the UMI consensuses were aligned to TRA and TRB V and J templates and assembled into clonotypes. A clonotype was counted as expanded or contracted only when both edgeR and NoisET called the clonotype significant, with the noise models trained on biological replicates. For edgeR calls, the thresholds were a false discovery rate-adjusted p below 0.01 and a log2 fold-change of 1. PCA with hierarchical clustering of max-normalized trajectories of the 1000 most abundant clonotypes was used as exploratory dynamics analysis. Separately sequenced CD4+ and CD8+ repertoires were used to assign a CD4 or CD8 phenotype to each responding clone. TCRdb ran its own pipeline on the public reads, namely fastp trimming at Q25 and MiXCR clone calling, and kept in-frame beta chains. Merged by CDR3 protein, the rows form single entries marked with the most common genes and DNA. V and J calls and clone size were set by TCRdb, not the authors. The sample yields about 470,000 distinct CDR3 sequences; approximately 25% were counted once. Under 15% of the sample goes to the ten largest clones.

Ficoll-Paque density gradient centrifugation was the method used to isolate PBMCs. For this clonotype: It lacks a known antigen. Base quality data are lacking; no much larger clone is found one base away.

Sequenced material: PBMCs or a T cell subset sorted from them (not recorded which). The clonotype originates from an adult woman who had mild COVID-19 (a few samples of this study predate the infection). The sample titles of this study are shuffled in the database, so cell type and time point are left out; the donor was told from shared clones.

The nucleotide sequence is given as TGTGCCAGCAGTTACTTCGGTAGCGGCAATCAGCCCCAGCATTTT. It translates to CASSYFGSGNQPQHF. Recombination joined TRBV6-2 or TRBV6-3 with TRBJ1-5, with the D gene uncertain. At the junction V is shortened by 1 base and J by 2 bases, with 9 bases in between. Taken from the germline V gene, the CDR1 and CDR2 loops are MNHEY and SVGEGT. The CDR3, from cysteine to phenylalanine, totals 15 residues. Kept here is only the CDR3 DNA, which spans 45 bases and is read in frame from base 1.